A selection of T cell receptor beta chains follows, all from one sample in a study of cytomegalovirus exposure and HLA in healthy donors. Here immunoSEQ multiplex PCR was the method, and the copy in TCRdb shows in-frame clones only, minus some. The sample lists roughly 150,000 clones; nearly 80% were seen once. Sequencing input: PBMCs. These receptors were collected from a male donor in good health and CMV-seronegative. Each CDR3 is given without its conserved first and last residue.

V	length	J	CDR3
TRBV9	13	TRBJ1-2	ASSFTSGGGDGYT
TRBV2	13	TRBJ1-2	ASRARGLGDYGYT
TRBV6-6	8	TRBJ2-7	ATEEGEQY
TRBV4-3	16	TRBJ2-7	ASSQDGPSGESSYEQY
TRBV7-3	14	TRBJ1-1	ASSLFSRARVTEAF
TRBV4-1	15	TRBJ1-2	ASSQDAPNFLVYGYT
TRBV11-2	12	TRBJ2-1	ASSQQGAYNEQF
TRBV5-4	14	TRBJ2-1	ASSSIGASGKNEQF
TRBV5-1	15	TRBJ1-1	ASSGPGQGGMNTEAF
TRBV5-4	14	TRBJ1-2	ASSWDRSYNYYGYT
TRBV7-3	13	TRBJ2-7	ASSGWTGDGYEQY
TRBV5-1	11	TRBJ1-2	ASSPGQSRGYT
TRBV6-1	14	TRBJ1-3	ASSVAGTGSGNTIY
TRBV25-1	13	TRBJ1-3	ASSEFTGSGNTIY
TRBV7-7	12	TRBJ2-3	ASSLGSSTDTQY
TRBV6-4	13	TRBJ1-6	ASSDGTGYNSPLH
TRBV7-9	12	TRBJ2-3	ASSSLSGRDTQY
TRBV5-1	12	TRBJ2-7	ASSLAQGAYEQY
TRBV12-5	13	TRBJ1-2	ASGPRRGNNYGYT
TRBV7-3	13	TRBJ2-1	ASSSPEQSYNEQF
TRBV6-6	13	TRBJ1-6	ASSYSGGDSSPLH
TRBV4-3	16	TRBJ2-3	ASSQGAGGLLGTDTQY
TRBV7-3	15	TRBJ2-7	ASSLNTTGGLTYEQY
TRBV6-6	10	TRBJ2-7	ASSNDRREQY
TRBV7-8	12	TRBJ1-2	ASSPRQFGTDRT
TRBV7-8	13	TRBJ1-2	ASSLFGQGPYGYT
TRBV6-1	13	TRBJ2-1	ASRLLAGGGNEQF
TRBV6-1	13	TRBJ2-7	ASSEGLAGVYEQY
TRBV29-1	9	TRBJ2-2	SAGGTGELF
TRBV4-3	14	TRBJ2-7	ASSQDPGQGDHEQY
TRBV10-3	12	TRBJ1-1	AISGRGENTEAF
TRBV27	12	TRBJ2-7	ASSLVGTNYEQY
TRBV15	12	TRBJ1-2	ATSRDRQGAGYT
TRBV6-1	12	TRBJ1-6	ASSEQGPNSPLH
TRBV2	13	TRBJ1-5	ASSFGDRGNQPQH
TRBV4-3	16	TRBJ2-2	ASSQGTSGGMVTGELF
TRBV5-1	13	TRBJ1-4	ASSLAGGFDEKLF
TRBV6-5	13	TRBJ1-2	ASSYSAQGAGGYT
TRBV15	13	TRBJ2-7	ATSKEGQGAYEQY
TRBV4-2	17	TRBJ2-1	ASSHRSGTSGRAINEQF
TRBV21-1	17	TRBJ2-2	ASSTPGTSGTSNTGELF
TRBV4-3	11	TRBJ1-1	ASSQDLAREFY
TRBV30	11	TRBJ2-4	AWSVLVSGSPY
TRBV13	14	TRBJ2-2	ASRPPNQGNTGELF
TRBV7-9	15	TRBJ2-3	ASSLSPTGQGDDTQY
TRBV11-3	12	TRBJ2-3	ASSPVRGTDTQY
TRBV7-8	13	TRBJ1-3	ASSPRGGVGNTIY
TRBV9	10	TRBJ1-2	ASAFENYGYT
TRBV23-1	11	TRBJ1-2	ASSLVVRVGYT
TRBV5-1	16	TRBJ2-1	ASSLMLIAGRAYNEQF
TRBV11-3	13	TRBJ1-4	ASSDRQGAGEKLF